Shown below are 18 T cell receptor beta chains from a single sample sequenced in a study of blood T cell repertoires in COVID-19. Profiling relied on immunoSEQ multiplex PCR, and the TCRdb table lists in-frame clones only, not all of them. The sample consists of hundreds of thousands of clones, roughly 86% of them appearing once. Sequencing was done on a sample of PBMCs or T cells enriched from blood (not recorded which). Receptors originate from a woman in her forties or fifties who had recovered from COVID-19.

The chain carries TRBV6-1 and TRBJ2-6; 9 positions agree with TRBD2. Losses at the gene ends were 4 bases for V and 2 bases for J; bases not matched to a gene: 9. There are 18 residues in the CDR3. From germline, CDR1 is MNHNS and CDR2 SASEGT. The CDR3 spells CASSGIAGELTGANVLTF. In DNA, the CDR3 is TGTGCCAGCAGTGGGATAGCGGGAGAATTGACTGGGGCCAACGTCCTGACTTTC.

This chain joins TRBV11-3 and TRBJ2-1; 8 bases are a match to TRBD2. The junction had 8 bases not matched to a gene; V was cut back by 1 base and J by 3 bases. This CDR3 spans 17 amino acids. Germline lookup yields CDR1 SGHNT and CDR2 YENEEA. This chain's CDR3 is CASSLGASGFNYNEQFF. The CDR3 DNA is TGTGCCAGCAGCTTAGGGGCTAGCGGGTTCAACTACAATGAGCAGTTCTTC.

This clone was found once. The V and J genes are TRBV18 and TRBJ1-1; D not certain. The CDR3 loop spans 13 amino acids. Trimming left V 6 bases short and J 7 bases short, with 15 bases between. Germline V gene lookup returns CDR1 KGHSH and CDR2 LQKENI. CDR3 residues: CASSPVGSVEAFF. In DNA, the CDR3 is TGTGCCAGCTCCCCGGTTGGTTCGGTTGAAGCTTTCTTT.

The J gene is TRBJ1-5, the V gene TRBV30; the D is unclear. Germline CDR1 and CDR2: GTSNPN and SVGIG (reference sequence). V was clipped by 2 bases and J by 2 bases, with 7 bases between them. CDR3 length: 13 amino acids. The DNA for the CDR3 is TGTGCCTGGAGTAAAGGAGGCAATCAGCCCCAGCATTTT. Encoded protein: CAWSKGGNQPQHF.

The CDR3 loop reads CASSADGQINYGYTF. The CDR3 bases are TGCGCCAGCAGCGCCGACGGACAGATTAACTATGGCTACACCTTC. The V call is TRBV5-1, the J call TRBJ1-2, with D tentatively TRBD1 (6 bases). The CDR3 contains 15 residues. Germline CDR1 SGHRS, CDR2 YFSETQ. V lost 4 bases to trimming and J lost 1 base, with 14 bases between them. Full variable domain (missing parts from reference TRBV5-1 and TRBJ1-2): KAGVTQTPRYLIKTRGQQVTLSCSPISGHRSVSWYQQTPGQGLQFLFEYFSETQRNKGNFPGRFSGRQFSNSRSEMNVSTLELGDSALYLCASSADGQINYGYTFGSGTRLTVV.

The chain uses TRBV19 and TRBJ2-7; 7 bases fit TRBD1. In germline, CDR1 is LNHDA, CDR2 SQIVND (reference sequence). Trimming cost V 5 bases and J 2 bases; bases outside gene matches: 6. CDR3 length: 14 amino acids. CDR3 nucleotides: TGTGCCAGTAGTCTCCGACAGGGCGCCTACGAGCAGTACTTC. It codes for CASSLRQGAYEQYF.

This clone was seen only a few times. The CDR3 protein is CASSEQGGTNEKLFF. As DNA, the CDR3 is TGTGCCAGCAGTGAACAGGGCGGAACTAATGAAAAACTGTTTTTT. V usage is TRBV2 and J usage is TRBJ1-4; D might be TRBD1 (5 bases). With 2 bases removed from V and 1 base from J, the gap between germline ends came to 8 bases. This CDR3 is built from 15 residues. Per the germline V gene, CDR1 is SNHLY and CDR2 is FYNNEI. The full variable domain, completed using reference TRBV2 and TRBJ1-4, is EPEVTQTPSHQVTQMGQEVILRCVPISNHLYFYWYRQILGQKVEFLVSFYNNEISEKSEIFDDQFSVERPDGSNFTLKIRSTKLEDSAMYFCASSEQGGTNEKLFFGSGTQLSVL.

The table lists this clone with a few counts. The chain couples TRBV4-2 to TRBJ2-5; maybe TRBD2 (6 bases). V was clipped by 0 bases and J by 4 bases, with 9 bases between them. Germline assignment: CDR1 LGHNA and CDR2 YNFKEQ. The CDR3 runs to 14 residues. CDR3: CASSQEGGRETQYF. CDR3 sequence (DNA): TGTGCCAGCAGCCAAGAGGGGGGTCGAGAGACCCAGTACTTC.

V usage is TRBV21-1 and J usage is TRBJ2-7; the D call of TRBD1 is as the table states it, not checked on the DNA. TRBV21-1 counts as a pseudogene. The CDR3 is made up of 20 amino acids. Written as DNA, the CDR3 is TGTGCCAGCAGCATAGGCTTTACAGGGGAGGTTGACCGATATCAATACGAGCAGTACTTC. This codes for CASSIGFTGEVDRYQYEQYF.

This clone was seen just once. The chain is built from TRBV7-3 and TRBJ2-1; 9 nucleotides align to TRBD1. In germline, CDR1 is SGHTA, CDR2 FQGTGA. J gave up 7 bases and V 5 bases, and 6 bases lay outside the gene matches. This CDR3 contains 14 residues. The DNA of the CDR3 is TGTGCCAGCAGCCACCGACAGGGGGAGAATGAGCAGTTCTTC. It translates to CASSHRQGENEQFF. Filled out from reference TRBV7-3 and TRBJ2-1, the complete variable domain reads GAGVSQTPSNKVTEKGKYVELRCDPISGHTALYWYRQSLGQGPEFLIYFQGTGAADDSGLPNDRFFAVRPEGSVSTLKIQRTERGDSAVYLCASSHRQGENEQFFGPGTRLTVL.

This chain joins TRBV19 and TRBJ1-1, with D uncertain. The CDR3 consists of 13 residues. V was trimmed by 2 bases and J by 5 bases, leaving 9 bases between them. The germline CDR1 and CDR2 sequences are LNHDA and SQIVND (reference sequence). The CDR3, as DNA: TGTGCCAGTAGTATAACACGGGGTACTGAAGCTTTCTTT. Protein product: CASSITRGTEAFF. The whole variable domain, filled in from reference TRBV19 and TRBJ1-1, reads DGGITQSPKYLFRKEGQNVTLSCEQNLNHDAMYWYRQDPGQGLRLIYYSQIVNDFQKGDIAEGYSVSREKKESFPLTVTSAQKNPTAFYLCASSITRGTEAFFGQGTRLTVV.

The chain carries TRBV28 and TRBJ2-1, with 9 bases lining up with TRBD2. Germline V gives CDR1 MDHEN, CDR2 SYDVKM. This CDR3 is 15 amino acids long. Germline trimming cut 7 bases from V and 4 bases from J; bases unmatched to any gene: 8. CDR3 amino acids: CASNFLAGKYNEQFF. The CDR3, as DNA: TGTGCCAGCAATTTCCTAGCGGGAAAGTACAATGAGCAGTTCTTC.

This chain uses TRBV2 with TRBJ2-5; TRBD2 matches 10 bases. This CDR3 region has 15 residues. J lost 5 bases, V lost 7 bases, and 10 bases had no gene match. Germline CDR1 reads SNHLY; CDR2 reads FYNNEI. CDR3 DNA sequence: TGTGCCAGCAAGGAGCGGGAGGGCCGGGGGGAGACCCAGTACTTC. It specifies CASKEREGRGETQYF.

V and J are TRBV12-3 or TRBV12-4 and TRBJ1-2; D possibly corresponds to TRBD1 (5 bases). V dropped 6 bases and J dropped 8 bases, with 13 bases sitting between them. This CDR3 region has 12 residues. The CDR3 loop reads CASRGLEGGYTF. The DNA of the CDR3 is TGTGCCAGCAGGGGATTGGAGGGGGGCTACACCTTC.

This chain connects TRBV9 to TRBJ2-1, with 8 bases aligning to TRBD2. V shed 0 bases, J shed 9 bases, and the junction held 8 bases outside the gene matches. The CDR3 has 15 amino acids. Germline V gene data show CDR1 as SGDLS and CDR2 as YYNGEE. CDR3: CASSVGLAKGSEQFF. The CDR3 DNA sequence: TGTGCCAGCAGCGTAGGACTAGCGAAAGGGAGTGAGCAGTTCTTC.

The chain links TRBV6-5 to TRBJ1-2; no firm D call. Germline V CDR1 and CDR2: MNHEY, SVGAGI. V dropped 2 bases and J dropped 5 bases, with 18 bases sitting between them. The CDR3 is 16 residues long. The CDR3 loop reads CASSYRTLGLPYGYTF. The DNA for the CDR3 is TGTGCCAGCAGTTACCGAACCCTGGGCCTGCCTTATGGCTACACCTTC.

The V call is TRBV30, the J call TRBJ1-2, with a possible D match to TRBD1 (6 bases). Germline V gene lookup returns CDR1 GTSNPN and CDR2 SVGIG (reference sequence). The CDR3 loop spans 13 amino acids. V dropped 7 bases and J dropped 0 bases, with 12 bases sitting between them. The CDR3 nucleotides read TGTGCCTCCAACAGGGTAGCTAACTATGGCTACACCTTC. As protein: CASNRVANYGYTF.

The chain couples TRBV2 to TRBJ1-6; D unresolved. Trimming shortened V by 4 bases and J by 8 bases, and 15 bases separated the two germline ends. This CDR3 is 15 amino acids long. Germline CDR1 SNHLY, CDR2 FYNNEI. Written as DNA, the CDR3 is TGTGCCAGCAGTGTAGAATCCACCGTCCATTCACCCCTCCACTTT. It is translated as CASSVESTVHSPLHF.